This T cell receptor (beta chain) derives from a study of cytomegalovirus exposure and HLA in healthy donors. PCR was performed using 60 Vbeta and 13 Jbeta primers. TCRdb's table, derived via immunoSEQ multiplex PCR, lists solely in-frame clones and lacks some. The table has some 120,000 clones, about 76% seen once. Material: PBMCs. This TCR was sampled from a woman in her thirties or forties in good health and CMV-seronegative.

The DNA of the CDR3 is TGTGCCAGCAGCACCCGTCAGTTTCGACAGGGTGAAGGGGGCTACACCTTC. It translates to CASSTRQFRQGEGGYTF. The V and J genes are TRBV21-1 and TRBJ1-2; TRBD1, as called in the table, went unchecked against the DNA. TRBV21-1 is classified as a pseudogene. The CDR3 covers 17 residues.